The 11 T cell receptor beta chains listed next were all sequenced from one sample in a study of blood T cell repertoires in COVID-19. Sequenced by immunoSEQ multiplex PCR; TCRdb stores in-frame clones only, minus some. The profile shows approximately 90,000 clones, 75% to 85% of them singletons. Sequencing was performed on peripheral blood. Receptor source: a man aged 55 to 69 with acute or convalescent COVID-19.

The genes are TRBV15 and TRBJ1-2; 8 positions agree with TRBD1. Germline CDR1 reads LNHNV; CDR2 reads YYDKDF (reference sequence). The CDR3 covers 15 residues. V shed 1 base, J shed 6 bases, and the junction held 7 bases outside the gene matches. This CDR3 reads CATSRVSGTGDGYTF. As DNA, the CDR3 is TGTGCCACCAGCAGAGTCTCCGGGACAGGAGATGGCTACACCTTC.

The CDR3 bases are TGTGCCAGCACCCTATCCCCCACAGGGAACTACAATGAGCAGTTCTTC. It yields the protein CASTLSPTGNYNEQFF. This chain uses TRBV28 with TRBJ2-1, with a weak D call TRBD1 (6 bases). CDR1 and CDR2 (germline): MDHEN, SYDVKM. This CDR3 has 16 amino acids. V lost 7 bases and J lost 3, with 19 bases in between. Full variable domain (remainder filled in from reference TRBV28 and TRBJ2-1): DVKVTQSSRYLVKRTGEKVFLECVQDMDHENMFWYRQDPGLGLRLIYFSYDVKMKEKGDIPEGYSVSREKKERFSLILESASTNQTSMYLCASTLSPTGNYNEQFFGPGTRLTVL.

The V call is TRBV11-2, the J call TRBJ1-1, with 9 bases that match TRBD1. Germline V gene sequence: CDR1 SGHAT, CDR2 FQNNGV. Trimming cost V 3 bases and J 5 bases; bases outside gene matches: 10. The CDR3 sequence is 16 residues long. The CDR3: CASSLSSGQGKTEAFF. The CDR3 DNA follows: TGTGCCAGCAGCTTGTCATCCGGACAGGGGAAGACTGAAGCTTTCTTT.

This clone came up a few times. The V call is TRBV18, the J call TRBJ1-5; D is perhaps TRBD1 (5 bases). CDR1 and CDR2 from the germline V gene are KGHSH and LQKENI. The CDR3 has 16 amino acids. Trimming stripped 0 bases from V and 5 bases from J, with 14 bases between. CDR3 DNA: TGTGCCAGCTCACCACCGGGTAGGGGAGGTTATCAGCCCCAGCATTTT. It yields the protein CASSPPGRGGYQPQHF. Combining the CDR3 with reference TRBV18 and TRBJ1-5 gives the whole variable domain NAGVMQNPRHLVRRRGQEARLRCSPMKGHSHVYWYRQLPEEGLKFMVYLQKENIIDESGMPKERFSAEFPKEGPSILRIQQVVRGDSAAYFCASSPPGRGGYQPQHFGDGTRLSIL.

This clone was detected a few times. This chain uses TRBV28 with TRBJ1-2; no definite D call. Germline CDR1 MDHEN, CDR2 SYDVKM. CDR3 length equals 16 residues. Trimming shortened V by 3 bases and J by 8 bases, and 22 bases separated the two germline ends. CDR3 DNA: TGTGCCAGCAGTTTCCCCAAGCAGGCCCAATCCAAGGGCTACACCTTC. Its translation is CASSFPKQAQSKGYTF.

The chain uses TRBV2 and TRBJ1-1; D uncertain. Trimming shortened V by 6 bases and J by 3 bases, and 11 bases separated the two germline ends. CDR3 length: 13 residues. The germline gives CDR1 SNHLY, CDR2 FYNNEI. The CDR3 reads CASRAEGYTEAFF. Written as DNA, the CDR3 is TGTGCCAGCAGAGCGGAAGGGTACACTGAAGCTTTCTTT.

This clone was counted a single time. The chain is built from TRBV11-2 and TRBJ2-3, with D unclear. This CDR3 region has 12 residues. Deletions cut 5 bases from V and 0 bases from J, with 3 bases between. Germline-derived CDR1 and CDR2 are SGHAT and FQNNGV. The CDR3 bases are TGTGCCAGCAGCCCAAGCACAGATACGCAGTATTTT. It yields the protein CASSPSTDTQYF.

The chain couples TRBV2 to TRBJ1-1; TRBD1 aligns across 9 bases. Trimming at V came to 6 bases and at J to 1 base, leaving 9 bases not matched to a gene. There are 16 residues in the CDR3. Germline V gene data show CDR1 as SNHLY and CDR2 as FYNNEI. CDR3 residues: CASSPQGAAKNTEAFF. CDR3 DNA: TGTGCCAGCAGCCCACAGGGGGCGGCAAAGAACACTGAAGCTTTCTTT.

The chain employs TRBV18 and TRBJ1-1, with a tentative D call TRBD1 (6 bases). Trimming removed 3 bases at V and 4 bases at J, with 21 bases between. The CDR3 is made up of 17 amino acids. CDR1 and CDR2 from the germline V gene are KGHSH and LQKENI. In DNA, the CDR3 is TGTGCCAGCTCACCCCCCGGGAGGGGGGGCGGGGGCACTGAAGCTTTCTTT. Its translation: CASSPPGRGGGGTEAFF.

This chain connects TRBV28 to TRBJ1-2; 10 nucleotides match TRBD1. Germline assignment: CDR1 MDHEN and CDR2 SYDVKM. The CDR3 totals 13 residues. V shed 7 bases and J 5 bases; nucleotides not matched to a gene: 4. CDR3 sequence reads: CASTGQGWYGYTF. DNA for the CDR3: TGTGCCAGCACGGGACAGGGGTGGTATGGCTACACCTTC.

The chain uses TRBV28 and TRBJ1-2; 11 nucleotides agree with TRBD1. The trim removed 5 bases at V and 13 bases at J, leaving 18 bases unmatched. This CDR3 has 16 residues. Germline CDR1 is MDHEN and CDR2 is SYDVKM. The CDR3 DNA is TGTGCCAGCAGTCCTAACCGAGGACAGGGGGCGCCTCTCGGCACCTTC. It codes for CASSPNRGQGAPLGTF.